This TCR beta chain derives from a study of regulatory T cells in long-lasting Graves disease. About the study: Graves' patients who were just diagnosed had used antithyroid drugs for under 3 months. Study results and limitations: Patients whose Graves' disease persisted exhibited lower TCR diversity than those newly diagnosed. Accuracy may have suffered from the small sample size.

The CDR3 length is 14 residues. Per the germline V gene, CDR1 is SGHAT and CDR2 is FQNNGV. V shed 11 bases, J shed 4 bases, and the junction held 11 bases outside the gene matches. Time point reported: newly diagnosed GD, antithyroid drugs for less than 3 months. PBMCs provided the RNA from which the TCR library was made. This clonotype has at least ten counts. Its target is not known. Investigators prepared the TCR beta libraries by applying iRepertoire HTBI primers and Arm-PCR of CDR3 regions. TCRdb fed the multiplex PCR reads into MiXCR, producing one record per CDR3 protein. The table shows 250,000 to 400,000 distinct CDR3 sequences, with over 15% occurring only once.

Sequenced material: peripheral blood mononuclear cells (PBMCs), taken at new diagnosis, from a patient treated with antithyroid drugs. The source is a female donor with Graves disease. The chain employs TRBV11-2 and TRBJ2-5; 9 positions agree with TRBD2. CDR3 sequence: CAGAAGGPRETQYF. CDR3 bases: TGTGCCGGGGCCGCGGGAGGGCCTAGAGAGACCCAGTACTTC.